This TCR beta chain was identified in a study of blood T cell repertoires in COVID-19 (dated by TCRdb to the early 2020s). In the study overall: Samples covering the acute and convalescent phases of COVID-19 were provided by collaborators in the United States, Italy and Spain. The repertoires were released in a freely available public database intended as a resource for research on the immune response to SARS-CoV-2. Deeply sampled blood TCRbeta repertoires from subjects exposed to, actively infected with, or recovered from COVID-19 were included in the dataset. HLA class I and class II types, where available, came from metadata supplied by the sample provider rather than from assay-based typing. A de-identified subject ID, COVID-19 status, age in years and sex were almost always included in the sample metadata. The material from the prospective study consisted of cDNA or gDNA derived from T cells, B-cell-depleted T cells, or PBMCs. Samples were obtained from the ongoing ImmuneRACE study (first 160 participants) and from roughly 1,300 subjects provided by 6 global collaborators.

Points on this clone: No cognate antigen has been identified for it. No quality values exist for individual bases; no much larger clone is one base distant.

What the authors observed across the whole study: The quantity of clinical and demographic metadata differed by source and by participant and was supplied without curation.

The immunoSEQ Assay, a bias-controlled multiplex PCR, was used to amplify TCRbeta CDR3 regions from genomic DNA. The authors' analysis ran thus. Nucleated cell counts per sample were estimated from amplification of reference gene primers within the assay. Sequence reads were collapsed and filtered to measure the absolute abundance of every unique TCRbeta CDR3 rearrangement. Productive Simpson clonality was computed per sample as the square root of Simpson's diversity index over productive rearrangements. TCRdb took over this immuneACCESS table, retaining in-frame rearrangements with V and J assigned. Such tables are incomplete; in checked studies, under half of the missing clones stem from an unresolved V gene, and the remainder is unexplained. The DNA gave D and trimming, while V, J and clone size come from that table. The sample records over 85,000 clones, about 90% of which are singletons. The leading ten clones occupy roughly 5.2% of the sample.

The junction shows trimming of 0 bases on V and 3 bases on J, and the gene matches do not reach 4 bases of it. The CDR3 goes from the cysteine to the phenylalanine over 16 residues. The sequence is cut down to CDR3 DNA, 48 bases in frame from base 1. For CDR1 and CDR2, the germline V gene lists SGHDN and FVKESK. One collaborating source in Seattle enrolled patients during active infection and followed them longitudinally through the course of disease. Each collaborating institution followed its own protocols to collect whole blood in K2EDTA tubes. For TCRbeta analysis, collaborators shipped samples as frozen whole blood, isolated PBMCs, or DNA extracted from either of those sample types.

Sequencing input: peripheral blood. This clonotype was obtained from a woman aged 45-65 years with COVID-19, enrolled during active disease. Recombination connected TRBV14 to TRBJ2-2; 7 nucleotides in the junction match TRBD1. DNA sequence: TGTGCCAGCAGCCAAGATAGAACAGGGGACACCGGGGAGCTGTTTTTT. This is translated as CASSQDRTGDTGELFF.